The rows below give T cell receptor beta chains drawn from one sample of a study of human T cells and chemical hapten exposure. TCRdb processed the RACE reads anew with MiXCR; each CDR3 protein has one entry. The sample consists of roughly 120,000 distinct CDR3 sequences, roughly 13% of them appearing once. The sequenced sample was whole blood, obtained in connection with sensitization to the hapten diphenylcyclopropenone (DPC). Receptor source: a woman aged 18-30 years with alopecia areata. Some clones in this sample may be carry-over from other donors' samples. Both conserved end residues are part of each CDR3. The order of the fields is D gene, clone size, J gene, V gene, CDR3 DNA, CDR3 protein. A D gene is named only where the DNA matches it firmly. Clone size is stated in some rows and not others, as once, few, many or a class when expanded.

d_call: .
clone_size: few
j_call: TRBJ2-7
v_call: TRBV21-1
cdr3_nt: TGTGCCAGCAGCAAAGTGGGACAACAAAACCCCTACGAGCAGTACTTC
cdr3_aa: CASSKVGQQNPYEQYF

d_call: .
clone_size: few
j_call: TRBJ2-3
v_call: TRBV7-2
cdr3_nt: TGTGCCAGCAGCTTAGAGGGCGTCCGGGCGCAGTATTTT
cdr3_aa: CASSLEGVRAQYF

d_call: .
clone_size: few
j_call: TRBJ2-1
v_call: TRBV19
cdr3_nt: TGTGCCAGTAGCATTAATTACAATGAGCAGTTCTTC
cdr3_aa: CASSINYNEQFF

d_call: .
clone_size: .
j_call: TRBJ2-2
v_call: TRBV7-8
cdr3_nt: TGTGCCAGCAGCGGGTATACGAACACCGGGGAGCTGTTTTTT
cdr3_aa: CASSGYTNTGELFF

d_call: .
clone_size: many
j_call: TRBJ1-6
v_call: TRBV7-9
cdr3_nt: TGTGCCAGCAGCTTAAGCTGGGAAAGGGGTTTCCTCTATAATTCACCCCTCCACTTT
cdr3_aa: CASSLSWERGFLYNSPLHF

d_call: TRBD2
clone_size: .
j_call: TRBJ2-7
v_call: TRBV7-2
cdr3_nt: TGTGCCAGCAGCCCCTCTAGCGGGGGCTACGAGCAGTACTTC
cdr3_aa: CASSPSSGGYEQYF

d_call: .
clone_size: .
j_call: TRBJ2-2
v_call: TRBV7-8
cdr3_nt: TGTGCCAGCAGCCCTGCAGCTAGCCCCGGGCGAGTCACCGGGGAGCTGTTTTTT
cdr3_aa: CASSPAASPGRVTGELFF

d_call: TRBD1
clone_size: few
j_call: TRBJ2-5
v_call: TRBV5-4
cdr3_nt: TGTGCCAGCAGTCCTCAACGACAGGGAAAAGAGACCCAGTACTTC
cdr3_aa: CASSPQRQGKETQYF

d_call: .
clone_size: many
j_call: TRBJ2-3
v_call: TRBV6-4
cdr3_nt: TGTGCCAGCAGTGCCGGGTTCCCGGGCGGTGGTCGAGATACGCAGTATTTT
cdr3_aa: CASSAGFPGGGRDTQYF

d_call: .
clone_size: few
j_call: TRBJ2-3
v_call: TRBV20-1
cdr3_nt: TGCAGTGCTAGAGATTTAACCGATACGCAGTATTTT
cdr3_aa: CSARDLTDTQYF

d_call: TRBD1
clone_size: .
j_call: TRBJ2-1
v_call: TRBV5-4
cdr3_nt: TGTGCCAGCAGCGCGGACAGGGGGCGCAGGAATGAGCAGTTCTTC
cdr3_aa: CASSADRGRRNEQFF

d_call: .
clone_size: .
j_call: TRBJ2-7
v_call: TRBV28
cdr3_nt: TGTGCCAGCAGTTTATCCGTCCACCGTTTCTACGAGCAGTACTTC
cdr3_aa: CASSLSVHRFYEQYF

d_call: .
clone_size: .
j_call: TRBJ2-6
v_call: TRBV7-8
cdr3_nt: TGTGCCAGCAGCTCGGAGGTACGCGGGGCCAACGTCCTGACTTTC
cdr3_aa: CASSSEVRGANVLTF

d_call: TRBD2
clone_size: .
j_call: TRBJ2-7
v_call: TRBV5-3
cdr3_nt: TGTGCCAGAAGCCCACCACTAGCGGGGGGGAACTACGAGCAGTACTTC
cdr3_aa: CARSPPLAGGNYEQYF

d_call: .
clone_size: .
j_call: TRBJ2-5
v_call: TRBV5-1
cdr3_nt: TGCGCCAGCAGCTTGTGGGGGACCCAAGAGACCCAGTACTTC
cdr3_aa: CASSLWGTQETQYF

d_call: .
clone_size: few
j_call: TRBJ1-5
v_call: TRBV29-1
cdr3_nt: TGCAGCGTTACACAGGGAGGCAATCAGCCCCAGCATTTT
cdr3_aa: CSVTQGGNQPQHF

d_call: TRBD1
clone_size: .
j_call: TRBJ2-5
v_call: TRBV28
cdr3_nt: TGTGCCAGCAGTAAAGGACAGGGCTACCAAGAGACCCAGTACTTC
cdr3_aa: CASSKGQGYQETQYF

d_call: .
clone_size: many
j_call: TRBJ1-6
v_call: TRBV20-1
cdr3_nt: TGCAGTGCCGAGGGTACAGGTCAAAATTCACCCCTCCACTTT
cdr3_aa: CSAEGTGQNSPLHF

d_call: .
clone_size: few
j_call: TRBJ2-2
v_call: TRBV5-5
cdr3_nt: TGTGCCAGCAGCTTTGGGGCCAGGGTCGACACCGGGGAGCTGTTTTTT
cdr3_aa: CASSFGARVDTGELFF